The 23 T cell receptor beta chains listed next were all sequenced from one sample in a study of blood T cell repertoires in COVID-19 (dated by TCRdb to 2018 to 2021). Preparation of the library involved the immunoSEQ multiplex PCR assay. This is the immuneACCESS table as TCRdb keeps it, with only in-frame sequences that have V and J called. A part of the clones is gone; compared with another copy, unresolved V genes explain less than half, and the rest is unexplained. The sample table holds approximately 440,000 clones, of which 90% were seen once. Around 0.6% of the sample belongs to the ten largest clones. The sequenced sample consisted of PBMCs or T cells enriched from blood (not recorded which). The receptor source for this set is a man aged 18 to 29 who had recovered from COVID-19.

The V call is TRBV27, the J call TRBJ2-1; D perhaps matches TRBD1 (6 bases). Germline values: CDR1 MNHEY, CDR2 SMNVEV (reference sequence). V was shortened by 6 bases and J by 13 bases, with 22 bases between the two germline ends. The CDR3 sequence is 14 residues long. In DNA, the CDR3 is TGTGCCAGCAGCTCTGACGCGATCAGGGGCATTCAGTTCTTC. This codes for CASSSDAIRGIQFF.

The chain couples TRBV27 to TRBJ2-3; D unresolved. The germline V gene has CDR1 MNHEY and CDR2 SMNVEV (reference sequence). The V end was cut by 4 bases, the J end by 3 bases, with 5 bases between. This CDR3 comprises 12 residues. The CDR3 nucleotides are TGTGCCAGCAGTTACGGTACAGATACGCAGTATTTT. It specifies CASSYGTDTQYF.

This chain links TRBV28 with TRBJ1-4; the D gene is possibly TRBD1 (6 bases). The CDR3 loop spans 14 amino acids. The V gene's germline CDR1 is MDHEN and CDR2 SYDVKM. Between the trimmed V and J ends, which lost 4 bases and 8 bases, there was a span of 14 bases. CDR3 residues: CASSSPGRGEKLFF. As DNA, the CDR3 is TGTGCCAGCAGTTCCCCAGGGAGGGGGGAAAAACTGTTTTTT.

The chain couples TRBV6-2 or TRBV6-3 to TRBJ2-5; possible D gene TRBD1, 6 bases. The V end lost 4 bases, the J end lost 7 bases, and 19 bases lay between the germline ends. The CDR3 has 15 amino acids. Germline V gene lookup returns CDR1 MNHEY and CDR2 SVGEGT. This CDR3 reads CASSSAFERGGTQYF. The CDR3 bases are TGTGCCAGCAGTTCCGCTTTTGAGAGAGGGGGGACCCAGTACTTC.

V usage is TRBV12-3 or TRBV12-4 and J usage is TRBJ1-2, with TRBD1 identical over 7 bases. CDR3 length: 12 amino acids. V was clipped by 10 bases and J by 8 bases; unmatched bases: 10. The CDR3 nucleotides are TGTGCCACCCGGACAGGATCCGGAGGCTACACCTTC. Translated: CATRTGSGGYTF.

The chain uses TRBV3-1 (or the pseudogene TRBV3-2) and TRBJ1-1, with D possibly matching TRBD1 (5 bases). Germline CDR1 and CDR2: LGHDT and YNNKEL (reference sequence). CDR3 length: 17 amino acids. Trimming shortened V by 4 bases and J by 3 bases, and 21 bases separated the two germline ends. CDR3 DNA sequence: TGTGCCAGCAGCCCCCCCATAGGGTTAGGGGTGGACACTGAAGCTTTCTTT. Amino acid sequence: CASSPPIGLGVDTEAFF.

CDR3 sequence reads: CASSLGTGRNGYTF. In DNA form, the CDR3 reads TGTGCCAGCAGCTTGGGGACAGGGAGGAATGGCTACACCTTC. V is TRBV5-5 and J is TRBJ1-2; 8 bases align to TRBD1. Germline assignment: CDR1 SGHKS and CDR2 YYEKEE (reference sequence). The CDR3 extends over 14 amino acids. The V segment lost 0 bases and the J segment 6 bases; nucleotides outside the gene matches: 4.

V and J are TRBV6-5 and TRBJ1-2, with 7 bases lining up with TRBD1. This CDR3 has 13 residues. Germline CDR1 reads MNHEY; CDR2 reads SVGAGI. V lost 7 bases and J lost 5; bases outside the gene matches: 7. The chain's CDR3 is CASKGTDQYGYTF. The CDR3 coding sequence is TGTGCCAGCAAGGGGACAGACCAATATGGCTACACCTTC.

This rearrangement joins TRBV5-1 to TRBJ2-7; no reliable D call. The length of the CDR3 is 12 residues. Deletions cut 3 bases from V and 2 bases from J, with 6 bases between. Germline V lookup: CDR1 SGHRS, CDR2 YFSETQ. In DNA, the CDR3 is TGCGCCAGCAGCTCCCAGACCTACGAGCAGTACTTC. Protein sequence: CASSSQTYEQYF. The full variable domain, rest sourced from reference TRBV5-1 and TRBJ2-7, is KAGVTQTPRYLIKTRGQQVTLSCSPISGHRSVSWYQQTPGQGLQFLFEYFSETQRNKGNFPGRFSGRQFSNSRSEMNVSTLELGDSALYLCASSSQTYEQYFGPGTRLTVT.

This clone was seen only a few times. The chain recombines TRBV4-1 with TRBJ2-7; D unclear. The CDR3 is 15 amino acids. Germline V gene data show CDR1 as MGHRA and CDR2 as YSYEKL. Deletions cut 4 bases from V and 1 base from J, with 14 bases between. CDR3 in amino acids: CASSPTLTTSYEQYF. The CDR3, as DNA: TGCGCCAGCAGCCCCACTTTGACAACATCCTACGAGCAGTACTTC.

DNA for the CDR3: TGTGCCAGCAGCCCGGGACAGATAATTAATCAGCCCCAGCATTTT. This encodes CASSPGQIINQPQHF. The chain uses TRBV28 and TRBJ1-5; TRBD1 matches 7 bases. Germline V gene data show CDR1 as MDHEN and CDR2 as SYDVKM. This CDR3 has 15 amino acids. V gave up 6 bases and J gave up 4 bases; unmatched junction bases: 9.

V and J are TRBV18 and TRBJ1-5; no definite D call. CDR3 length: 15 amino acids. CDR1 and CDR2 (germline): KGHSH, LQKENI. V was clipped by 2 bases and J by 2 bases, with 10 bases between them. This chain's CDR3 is CASSPGRIGNQPQHF. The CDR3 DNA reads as TGTGCCAGCTCACCAGGGAGGATTGGCAATCAGCCCCAGCATTTT.

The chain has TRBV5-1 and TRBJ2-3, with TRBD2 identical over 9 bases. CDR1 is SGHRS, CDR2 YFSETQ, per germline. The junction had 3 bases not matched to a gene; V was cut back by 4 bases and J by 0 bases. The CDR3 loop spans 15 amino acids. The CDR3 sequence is CASSTAGGSTDTQYF. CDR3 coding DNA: TGCGCCAGCAGCACAGCGGGGGGTAGCACAGATACGCAGTATTTT.

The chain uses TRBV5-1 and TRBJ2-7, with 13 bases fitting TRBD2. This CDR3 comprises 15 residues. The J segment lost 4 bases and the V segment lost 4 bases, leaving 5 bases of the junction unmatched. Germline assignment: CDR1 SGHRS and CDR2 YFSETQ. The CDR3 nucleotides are TGCGCCAGCAGCACGCCGGGACTAGCGGGGTACGAGCAGTACTTC. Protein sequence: CASSTPGLAGYEQYF.

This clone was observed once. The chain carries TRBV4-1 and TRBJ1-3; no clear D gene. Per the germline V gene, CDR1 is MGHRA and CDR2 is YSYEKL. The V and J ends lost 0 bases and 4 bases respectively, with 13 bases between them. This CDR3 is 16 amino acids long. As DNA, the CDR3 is TGCGCCAGCAGCCAAGAGAGGACTAGAACGGGAAACACCATATATTTT. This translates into CASSQERTRTGNTIYF.

CDR3 loop: CASSFRTGGSSYEQYF. The CDR3 bases are TGTGCCAGCAGCTTCCGGACAGGGGGCTCGTCCTACGAGCAGTACTTC. V gene TRBV7-2 combines with J gene TRBJ2-7, with 11 nucleotides matching TRBD1. The J segment lost 1 base and the V segment lost 3 bases, leaving 5 bases of the junction unmatched. Germline assignment: CDR1 SGHTA and CDR2 FQGNSA. The CDR3 sequence is 16 residues long.

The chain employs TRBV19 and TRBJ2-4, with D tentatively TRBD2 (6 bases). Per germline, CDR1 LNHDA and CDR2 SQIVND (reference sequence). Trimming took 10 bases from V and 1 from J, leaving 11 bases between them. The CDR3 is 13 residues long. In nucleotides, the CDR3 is TGTGCCACCAGTCGGGGGGCCAAAAACATTCAGTACTTC. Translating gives CATSRGAKNIQYF. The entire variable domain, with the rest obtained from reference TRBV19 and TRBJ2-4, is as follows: DGGITQSPKYLFRKEGQNVTLSCEQNLNHDAMYWYRQDPGQGLRLIYYSQIVNDFQKGDIAEGYSVSREKKESFPLTVTSAQKNPTAFYLCATSRGAKNIQYFGAGTRLSVL.

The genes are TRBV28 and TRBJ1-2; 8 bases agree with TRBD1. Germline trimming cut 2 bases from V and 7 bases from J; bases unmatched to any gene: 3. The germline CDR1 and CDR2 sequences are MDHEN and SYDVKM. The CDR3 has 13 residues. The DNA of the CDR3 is TGTGCCAGCAGTTTAGACAGGGGCGGTGGCTACACCTTC. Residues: CASSLDRGGGYTF.

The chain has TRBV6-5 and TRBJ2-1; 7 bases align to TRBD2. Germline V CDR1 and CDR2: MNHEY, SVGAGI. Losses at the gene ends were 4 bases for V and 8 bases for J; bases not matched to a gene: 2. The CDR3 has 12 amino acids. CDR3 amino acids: CASSSGGDEQFF. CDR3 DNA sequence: TGTGCCAGCAGTTCGGGGGGTGATGAGCAGTTCTTC.

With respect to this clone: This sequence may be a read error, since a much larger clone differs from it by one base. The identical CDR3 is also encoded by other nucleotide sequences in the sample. The CDR3 region has the DNA TGTGCCAGCAGTTCAGACAGCTATGGCTACACCTTC. Amino acid sequence: CASSSDSYGYTF. The chain carries TRBV27 and TRBJ1-2; D might be TRBD1 (5 bases). CDR3 length: 12 residues. Germline values: CDR1 MNHEY, CDR2 SMNVEV (reference sequence). The V and J ends lost 4 bases and 4 bases respectively, with 7 bases between them.

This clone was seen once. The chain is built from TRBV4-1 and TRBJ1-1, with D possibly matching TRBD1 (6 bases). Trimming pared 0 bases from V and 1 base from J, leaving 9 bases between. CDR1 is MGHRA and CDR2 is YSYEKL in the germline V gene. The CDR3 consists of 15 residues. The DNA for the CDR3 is TGCGCCAGCAGCCAAGAAGACAGGTGGAACACTGAAGCTTTCTTT. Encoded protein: CASSQEDRWNTEAFF.

CDR3 amino acids: CASSRIGLAGGLARDTQYF. CDR3 coding DNA: TGCGCCAGCAGCAGGATCGGGCTAGCGGGAGGCCTCGCGAGGGATACGCAGTATTTT. The V and J genes are TRBV4-1 and TRBJ2-3, with 11 positions matching TRBD2. V was clipped by 5 bases and J by 6 bases; unmatched bases: 19. CDR3 size: 19 residues. The germline CDR1 and CDR2 sequences are MGHRA and YSYEKL.

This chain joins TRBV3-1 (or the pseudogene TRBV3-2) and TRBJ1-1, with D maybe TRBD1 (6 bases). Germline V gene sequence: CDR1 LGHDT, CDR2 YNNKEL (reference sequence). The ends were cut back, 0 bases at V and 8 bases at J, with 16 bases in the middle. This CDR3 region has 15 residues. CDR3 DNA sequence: TGTGCCAGCAGCCAAGATGGGGGGGGCCCCTGGGAAGCTTTCTTT. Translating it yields CASSQDGGGPWEAFF.